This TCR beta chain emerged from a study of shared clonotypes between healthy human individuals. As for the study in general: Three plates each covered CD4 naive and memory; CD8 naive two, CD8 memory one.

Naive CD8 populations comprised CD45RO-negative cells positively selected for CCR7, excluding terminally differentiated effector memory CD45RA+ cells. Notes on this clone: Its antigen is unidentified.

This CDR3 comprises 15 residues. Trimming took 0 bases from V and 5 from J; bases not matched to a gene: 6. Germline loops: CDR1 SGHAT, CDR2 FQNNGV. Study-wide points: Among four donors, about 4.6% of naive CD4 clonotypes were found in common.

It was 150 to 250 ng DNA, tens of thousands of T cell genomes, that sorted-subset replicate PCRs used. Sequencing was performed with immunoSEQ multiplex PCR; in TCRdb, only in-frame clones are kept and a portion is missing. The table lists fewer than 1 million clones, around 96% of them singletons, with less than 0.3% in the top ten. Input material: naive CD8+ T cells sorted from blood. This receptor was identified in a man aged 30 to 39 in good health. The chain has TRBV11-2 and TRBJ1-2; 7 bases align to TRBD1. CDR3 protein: CASSLETGTAYGYTF. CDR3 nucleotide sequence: TGTGCCAGCAGCTTAGAGACCGGGACAGCTTATGGCTACACCTTC.